These 27 T cell receptor beta chains were sequenced from one sample in a study of radiation and T cells in renal cell carcinoma. Time point reported: blood 2 weeks post-SBRT. Treatment noted: 15 Gy SBRT to primary tumor, nephrectomy 4 weeks later. Clones were sequenced by immunoSEQ multiplex PCR, and TCRdb holds only the in-frame ones, with some missing. The table shows more than 20,000 clones, with roughly 80% occurring only once. The material was blood, obtained from a patient whose treatment included radiotherapy and nephrectomy. The source is a man aged 55 to 70 with renal cell carcinoma.

This clone occurred once. The chain is built from TRBV15 and TRBJ2-5, with D unresolved. The CDR3 runs 12 residues. CDR1 is LNHNV and CDR2 is YYDKDF in the germline V gene (reference sequence). Trimming pared 1 base from V and 5 bases from J, leaving 5 bases between. CDR3 sequence (DNA): TGTGCCACCAGCAGAGGGTGGGAGACCCAGTACTTC. Translating gives CATSRGWETQYF.

The rearrangement links TRBV7-3 to TRBJ2-2; D remains ambiguous. CDR1 is SGHTA and CDR2 is FQGTGA in the germline V gene. Deletions cut 3 bases from V and 8 bases from J, with 4 bases between. This CDR3 region has 11 residues. The chain's CDR3 is CASSLTGELFF. DNA for the CDR3: TGTGCCAGCAGCTTGACTGGGGAGCTGTTTTTT.

The chain recombines TRBV25-1 with TRBJ2-4; possible D gene TRBD2, 5 bases. Trimming pared 4 bases from V and 0 bases from J, leaving 10 bases between. The length of the CDR3 is 15 residues. Germline CDR1 reads MGHDK; CDR2 reads SYGVNS. The CDR3, as DNA: TGTGCCAGCAGTGGGTCCGGACTAGCCAAAAACATTCAGTACTTC. Translation gives CASSGSGLAKNIQYF.

The chain is built from TRBV15 and TRBJ2-3; D gene uncertain. V was trimmed by 0 bases and J by 1 base, leaving 5 bases between them. CDR3 length equals 14 residues. The germline gives CDR1 LNHNV, CDR2 YYDKDF (reference sequence). In DNA form, the CDR3 reads TGTGCCACCAGCAGAGACCCCCGCACAGATACGCAGTATTTT. Protein: CATSRDPRTDTQYF.

This chain links TRBV5-6 with TRBJ2-7; 7 bases are a match to TRBD2. Germline V gene data show CDR1 as SGHDT and CDR2 as YYEEEE. V lost 4 bases, J lost 2 bases, and 3 bases stayed unmatched. The CDR3 runs 13 residues. The CDR3 loop reads CASSRDYAYEQYF. As DNA, the CDR3 is TGTGCCAGCAGCCGGGACTATGCCTACGAGCAGTACTTC.

V and J are TRBV30 and TRBJ1-5; D unresolved. CDR1 GTSNPN and CDR2 SVGIG come from the germline V gene (reference sequence). The CDR3 covers 14 residues. V shed 0 bases and J shed 5 bases, with 11 bases lying between them. The CDR3 spells CAWSVSAGYQPQHF. The DNA of the CDR3 is TGTGCCTGGAGTGTATCTGCGGGCTATCAGCCCCAGCATTTT.

Only a few counts were recorded for this clone. This chain uses TRBV5-6 with TRBJ2-1; 8 bases are a match to TRBD1. The CDR3 is 17 residues long. CDR1 and CDR2 (germline): SGHDT, YYEEEE. J was trimmed by 9 bases and V by 3 bases; bases with no gene match: 17. CDR3 in amino acids: CASSSVSGTGPHTEQFF. In nucleotides, the CDR3 is TGTGCCAGCAGCTCGGTCTCCGGGACAGGCCCGCACACTGAGCAGTTCTTC.

The chain is built from TRBV7-3 and TRBJ1-2; no clear D gene. This CDR3 region has 15 residues. The ends were cut back, 4 bases at V and 3 bases at J, with 15 bases in the middle. CDR1 and CDR2 (germline): SGHTA, FQGTGA. The CDR3 sequence: CASSSTLHRDYGYTF. In nucleotides, the CDR3 is TGTGCCAGCAGCTCCACACTACACAGAGACTATGGCTACACCTTC. Full variable domain (rest looked up from reference TRBV7-3 and TRBJ1-2): GAGVSQTPSNKVTEKGKYVELRCDPISGHTALYWYRQSLGQGPEFLIYFQGTGAADDSGLPNDRFFAVRPEGSVSTLKIQRTERGDSAVYLCASSSTLHRDYGYTFGSGTRLTVV.

The chain links TRBV21-1 to TRBJ2-1. TRBV21-1 is a listed pseudogene. The CDR3 sequence is 20 residues long. CDR3 nucleotides: TGTGCCAGCAGCCCCCAAAGTGGCGGGGCCCTGGGGGCTATGACAAATGAGCAGTTCTTC. It specifies CASSPQSGGALGAMTNEQFF.

V usage is TRBV4-2 and J usage is TRBJ1-1, with D unresolved. With 7 bases removed from V and 1 base from J, the gap between germline ends came to 19 bases. CDR1 LGHNA and CDR2 YNFKEQ come from the germline V gene. CDR3 size: 16 residues. Written as DNA, the CDR3 is TGTGCCAGCACCAAGGGCCCTGGGCCTCAGAACACTGAAGCTTTCTTT. It encodes CASTKGPGPQNTEAFF.

DNA for the CDR3: TGTGCCAGCAGCCCCCACCGGAGAGTCACAGATACGCAGTATTTT. Protein sequence: CASSPHRRVTDTQYF. V gene TRBV7-9 combines with J gene TRBJ2-3, with D hard to call. This CDR3 is built from 15 residues. Trimming shortened V by 5 bases and J by 2 bases, and 14 bases separated the two germline ends. CDR1 and CDR2 from the germline V gene are SEHNR and FQNEAQ (reference sequence).

This rearrangement joins TRBV7-2 to TRBJ2-3; D is possibly TRBD1 (5 bases). The CDR3 sequence is 15 residues long. Trimming stripped 3 bases from V and 0 bases from J, with 10 bases between. Germline loops: CDR1 SGHTA, CDR2 FQGNSA. The CDR3 DNA follows: TGTGCCAGCAGCTTCGGGCAGGGTAGCACAGATACGCAGTATTTT. Translating gives CASSFGQGSTDTQYF.

This clone appeared a single time. J is TRBJ1-5 and V is TRBV4-1; D gene uncertain. CDR3 length: 16 amino acids. V lost 1 base to trimming and J lost 3 bases, with 13 bases between them. CDR1 and CDR2 (germline): MGHRA, YSYEKL. The CDR3: CASSQADPNPNQPQHF. The CDR3, as DNA: TGCGCCAGCAGCCAAGCAGACCCGAACCCCAATCAGCCCCAGCATTTT.

The rearrangement joins TRBV11-2 to TRBJ2-5, with a tentative D call TRBD1 (6 bases). This CDR3 is built from 14 residues. Germline assignment: CDR1 SGHAT and CDR2 FQNNGV. The V gene lost 4 bases and the J gene lost 1 base, with 10 bases spanning the gap. CDR3 in DNA: TGTGCCAGCAGCTCAGGACAGCCCCAAGAGACCCAGTACTTC. Translating it yields CASSSGQPQETQYF.

This clone showed up just once. This chain connects TRBV19 to TRBJ1-3; a possible D gene is TRBD1 (6 bases). The germline CDR1 and CDR2 sequences are LNHDA and SQIVND (reference sequence). This CDR3 is built from 15 residues. V dropped 9 bases and J dropped 0 bases, with 15 bases sitting between them. The CDR3 loop is CASRRRTDSGNTIYF. In DNA, the CDR3 is TGTGCCAGCAGAAGACGGACAGACTCTGGAAACACCATATATTTT.

This clone was counted only a few times. The genes are TRBV29-1 and TRBJ1-1, with 9 bases fitting TRBD1. The CDR3 is 16 residues long. Trimming at V came to 7 bases and at J to 0 bases, leaving 12 bases not matched to a gene. The germline gives CDR1 SQVTM, CDR2 ANQGSEA. The CDR3 sequence is CSAHGTGSLVNTEAFF. CDR3 bases: TGCAGCGCTCACGGGACAGGGTCGTTGGTGAACACTGAAGCTTTCTTT.

V and J are TRBV27 and TRBJ1-4; D gene uncertain. Trimming stripped 0 bases from V and 6 bases from J, with 11 bases between. The germline V gene has CDR1 MNHEY and CDR2 SMNVEV (reference sequence). The CDR3 consists of 15 residues. CDR3 DNA: TGTGCCAGCAGTTTATCCTTGAGGGTTTATGAAAAACTGTTTTTT. Residues: CASSLSLRVYEKLFF.

This sequence joins TRBV12-5 and TRBJ2-7; 7 bases are a match to TRBD1. In germline, CDR1 is LGHNT, CDR2 FRNRAP. With 0 bases clipped from V and 3 bases from J, the junction kept 8 bases outside the gene matches. The CDR3 has 16 amino acids. This chain's CDR3 is CASGLVRTGNYYEQYF. CDR3 in DNA: TGTGCTAGTGGTTTGGTACGGACAGGCAATTACTACGAGCAGTACTTC.

The CDR3 loop is CASSLVPGQGGNNEQFF. CDR3 coding DNA: TGTGCCAGCAGCTTGGTTCCGGGACAGGGGGGGAACAATGAGCAGTTCTTC. The J gene is TRBJ2-1, the V gene TRBV5-5, with 11 bases lining up with TRBD1. V lost 0 bases to trimming and J lost 5 bases; unmatched junction nucleotides: 7. CDR1 and CDR2 from the germline V gene are SGHKS and YYEKEE (reference sequence). The CDR3 totals 17 residues.

The rearrangement links TRBV11-2 to TRBJ1-5, with 7 bases aligning to TRBD1. The CDR3 runs to 15 residues. V trimming: 3 bases; J trimming: 2 bases; junction bases outside the gene matches: 4. Germline V lookup: CDR1 SGHAT, CDR2 FQNNGV. CDR3 DNA: TGTGCCAGCAGCTTGACAGGGTATGGCAATCAGCCCCAGCATTTT. This sequence encodes CASSLTGYGNQPQHF.

The chain couples TRBV2 to TRBJ2-1; 8 nucleotides align to TRBD2. This CDR3 region has 13 residues. The ends lost 5 bases at V and 5 bases at J; junction bases unmatched: 2. The V gene's germline CDR1 is SNHLY and CDR2 FYNNEI. The CDR3 coding sequence is TGTGCCAGCAGTTTAGCGGGAAACAATGAGCAGTTCTTC. Its translation is CASSLAGNNEQFF.

A word on this clone: A much larger clone lies one base from this, so it may be a read error. Other nucleotide sequences from this sample produce the same CDR3. The chain is built from TRBV10-3 and TRBJ2-1; a weak D match, TRBD2 (6 bases). The CDR3 totals 14 residues. Per germline, CDR1 ENHRY and CDR2 SYGVKD. The CDR3 region is CAIKDGGEANEQFF. CDR3 sequence (DNA): TGTGCTATCAAGGACGGGGGAGAGGCCAATGAGCAGTTCTTC.

The rearrangement joins TRBV9 to TRBJ2-3; 7 bases are a match to TRBD1. The CDR3 covers 18 residues. Germline-derived CDR1 and CDR2 are SGDLS and YYNGEE. Trimming took 0 bases from V and 0 from J; bases not matched to a gene: 10. This CDR3 reads CASSVATRGRYSTDTQYF. The CDR3 DNA follows: TGTGCCAGCAGCGTAGCTACTAGGGGGCGGTATAGCACAGATACGCAGTATTTT.

The V call is TRBV30, the J call TRBJ2-7; 12 bases match TRBD2. The CDR3 spans 17 residues. Trimming removed 0 bases from V and 3 bases from J; junction bases left unmatched: 9. Germline V gene sequence: CDR1 GTSNPN, CDR2 SVGIG (reference sequence). The CDR3 spells CAWSVFGAGLAGYEQYF. As DNA, the CDR3 is TGTGCCTGGAGTGTATTCGGCGCGGGACTAGCGGGCTACGAGCAGTACTTC. Full variable domain (missing parts from reference TRBV30 and TRBJ2-7): SQTIHQWPATLVQPVGSPLSLECTVEGTSNPNLYWYRQAAGRGLQLLFYSVGIGQISSEVPQNLSASRPQDRQFILSSKKLLLSDSGFYLCAWSVFGAGLAGYEQYFGPGTRLTVT.

Here the CDR3 DNA reads TGTGCCAGCAGCCCTCGTAAAGGCTCCTACAATGAGCAGTTCTTC. This translates into CASSPRKGSYNEQFF. This sequence joins TRBV6-6 and TRBJ2-1, with no clear D. Per germline, CDR1 MNHNY and CDR2 SVGAGI (reference sequence). The CDR3 contains 15 residues. V was trimmed by 6 bases and J by 0 bases, leaving 12 bases between them.

This clone turned up a few times. The chain couples TRBV7-2 to TRBJ2-1, with 9 positions matching TRBD1. The CDR3 length is 15 residues. J was trimmed by 5 bases and V by 2 bases; bases with no gene match: 4. CDR1 and CDR2 (germline): SGHTA, FQGNSA. This CDR3 is CASSLWDRANNEQFF. In DNA, the CDR3 is TGTGCCAGCAGCTTATGGGACAGGGCTAACAATGAGCAGTTCTTC. The full variable domain, its missing parts supplied by reference TRBV7-2 and TRBJ2-1, is GAGVSQSPSNKVTEKGKDVELRCDPISGHTALYWYRQSLGQGLEFLIYFQGNSAPDKSGLPSDRFSAERTGGSVSTLTIQRTQQEDSAVYLCASSLWDRANNEQFFGPGTRLTVL.

The gene calls are TRBV19 and TRBJ2-1; the match to TRBD1 covers 9 bases. Germline V lookup: CDR1 LNHDA, CDR2 SQIVND (reference sequence). CDR3 size: 14 residues. The V segment lost 6 bases and the J segment 5 bases; nucleotides outside the gene matches: 5. DNA of the CDR3: TGTGCCAGTAGCACAGGGGGCTTAAACAATGAGCAGTTCTTC. Translation gives CASSTGGLNNEQFF.